The 13 T cell receptor beta chains in this list originate from one sample, sequenced in a study of sequential checkpoint blockade in melanoma. The repertoire was sequenced with immunoSEQ multiplex PCR; TCRdb's copy has only in-frame clones and lacks some. The table records about 2,000 clones, roughly 33% of them present only once. As for treatment: randomized to nivolumab then ipilimumab (arm A) or the reverse (arm B). The sample in question was tumor tissue (inferred from file names), obtained from a patient given nivolumab and ipilimumab in sequence. The receptors were sampled from a human donor with melanoma.

This chain connects TRBV6-8 to TRBJ2-1, with 14 bases that match TRBD2. CDR3 length: 15 residues. Per germline, CDR1 MNHGY and CDR2 SAAAGT. V shed 3 bases and J 7 bases; nucleotides not matched to a gene: 2. CDR3 sequence reads: CASSYRTSGGNEQFF. The CDR3 DNA sequence: TGTGCCAGCAGTTATAGGACTAGCGGGGGGAATGAGCAGTTCTTC.

V and J are TRBV29-1 and TRBJ2-5, with 11 bases matching TRBD1. Germline V lookup: CDR1 SQVTM, CDR2 ANQGSEA. CDR3 length: 12 residues. J gave up 4 bases and V 7 bases, and 2 bases lay outside the gene matches. The CDR3: CSADRGRETQYF. Written as DNA, the CDR3 is TGCAGCGCGGACAGGGGGCGAGAGACCCAGTACTTC.

This chain links TRBV9 with TRBJ1-1, with D unclear. Germline-derived CDR1 and CDR2 are SGDLS and YYNGEE. Trimming shortened V by 2 bases and J by 1 base, and 12 bases separated the two germline ends. This CDR3 spans 15 amino acids. CDR3 DNA: TGTGCCAGCAGCGTTTTGGGGTCCGCGAACACTGAAGCTTTCTTT. As protein: CASSVLGSANTEAFF.

The rearrangement joins TRBV19 to TRBJ2-1, with D possibly being TRBD1 (5 bases). V lost 3 bases and J lost 2, with 8 bases in between. Germline assignment: CDR1 LNHDA and CDR2 SQIVND (reference sequence). The CDR3 has 14 residues. CDR3 sequence: CASSMGRAYNEQFF. The CDR3, as DNA: TGTGCCAGTAGTATGGGCAGGGCCTACAATGAGCAGTTCTTC.

Note on this clone: One junction end does not reproduce the germline sequence, and a read error may be involved. The J gene is TRBJ1-1, the V gene TRBV18; D gene unclear. This CDR3 is 12 amino acids long. CDR1 is KGHSH and CDR2 is LQKENI in the germline V gene. The CDR3 DNA reads as TGTGCCAGCGCACCCCAGTTCGGAGAAGCTTTCTTT. Translation gives CASAPQFGEAFF.

V is TRBV28 and J is TRBJ1-1; 7 bases are a match to TRBD1. This CDR3 is built from 14 residues. CDR1 is MDHEN, CDR2 SYDVKM, per germline. Trimming cost V 6 bases and J 4 bases; bases outside gene matches: 8. For the CDR3, the DNA is TGTGCCAGCAGAGGGACAGCCAAGAGCACTGAAGCTTTCTTT. Residues: CASRGTAKSTEAFF.

By its share, this clone is large. The CDR3 sequence: CSVGPGGAEKLFF. The CDR3 DNA is TGCAGCGTTGGCCCAGGGGGGGCCGAAAAACTGTTTTTT. The rearrangement uses TRBV29-1 and TRBJ1-4, with 7 positions matching TRBD1. The CDR3 is made up of 13 amino acids. Germline values: CDR1 SQVTM, CDR2 ANQGSEA. V lost 4 bases and J lost 8; bases outside the gene matches: 7.

The gene calls are TRBV29-1 and TRBJ2-7, with D maybe TRBD2 (6 bases). This CDR3 spans 14 amino acids. V was trimmed by 6 bases and J by 4 bases, leaving 19 bases between them. Germline values: CDR1 SQVTM, CDR2 ANQGSEA. The CDR3 region has the DNA TGCAGCGTATTTGGGGGAGGATTGATGTACGAGCAGTACTTC. Translating it yields CSVFGGGLMYEQYF.

The rearrangement joins TRBV5-1 to TRBJ1-2; D may be TRBD1 (5 bases). The germline CDR1 and CDR2 sequences are SGHRS and YFSETQ. Trimming shortened V by 3 bases and J by 8 bases, and 26 bases separated the two germline ends. The CDR3 length is 17 residues. CDR3 residues: CASSSPFSTTVTGGYTF. CDR3 DNA sequence: TGCGCCAGCAGCTCGCCCTTTTCTACGACAGTAACAGGCGGCTACACCTTC.

V gene TRBV5-1 combines with J gene TRBJ2-3; TRBD1 is a possible D gene (5 bases). The CDR3 contains 16 residues. Looked up from germline, CDR1 is SGHRS and CDR2 is YFSETQ. Trimming removed 6 bases at V and 2 bases at J, with 19 bases between. CDR3: CASTTRQPRNTDTQYF. The CDR3 DNA reads TGCGCCAGCACGACTCGACAGCCCAGAAACACAGATACGCAGTATTTT.

J is TRBJ1-2 and V is TRBV9; no definite D call. CDR1 and CDR2 from the germline V gene are SGDLS and YYNGEE. With 5 bases removed from V and 4 bases from J, the gap between germline ends came to 15 bases. The CDR3 is 14 residues long. CDR3 protein: CASSGYQESYGYTF. The CDR3 nucleotides are TGTGCCAGCAGTGGCTATCAAGAGAGCTATGGCTACACCTTC.

This clone was counted at least ten times. The chain combines TRBV7-1 with TRBJ2-5, with 12 positions matching TRBD2. TRBV7-1 is labeled an ORF, and its function is uncertain. CDR3 length: 17 amino acids. Germline trimming cut 5 bases from V and 5 bases from J; bases unmatched to any gene: 12. The CDR3 reads CASSQEGLAGFGETQYF. DNA of the CDR3: TGTGCCAGCAGCCAAGAAGGACTAGCGGGGTTCGGGGAGACCCAGTACTTC.

This clone is judged large. The chain couples TRBV28 to TRBJ2-7; 8 bases match TRBD1. The CDR3 loop spans 14 amino acids. Germline V gene data show CDR1 as MDHEN and CDR2 as SYDVKM. Trimming at V came to 4 bases and at J to 4 bases, leaving 6 bases not matched to a gene. In nucleotides, the CDR3 is TGTGCCAGCAGTTACCCAGGGGGCATATACGAGCAGTACTTC. It encodes CASSYPGGIYEQYF. Drawing the rest from reference TRBV28 and TRBJ2-7, the complete variable domain is DVKVTQSSRYLVKRTGEKVFLECVQDMDHENMFWYRQDPGLGLRLIYFSYDVKMKEKGDIPEGYSVSREKKERFSLILESASTNQTSMYLCASSYPGGIYEQYFGPGTRLTVT.